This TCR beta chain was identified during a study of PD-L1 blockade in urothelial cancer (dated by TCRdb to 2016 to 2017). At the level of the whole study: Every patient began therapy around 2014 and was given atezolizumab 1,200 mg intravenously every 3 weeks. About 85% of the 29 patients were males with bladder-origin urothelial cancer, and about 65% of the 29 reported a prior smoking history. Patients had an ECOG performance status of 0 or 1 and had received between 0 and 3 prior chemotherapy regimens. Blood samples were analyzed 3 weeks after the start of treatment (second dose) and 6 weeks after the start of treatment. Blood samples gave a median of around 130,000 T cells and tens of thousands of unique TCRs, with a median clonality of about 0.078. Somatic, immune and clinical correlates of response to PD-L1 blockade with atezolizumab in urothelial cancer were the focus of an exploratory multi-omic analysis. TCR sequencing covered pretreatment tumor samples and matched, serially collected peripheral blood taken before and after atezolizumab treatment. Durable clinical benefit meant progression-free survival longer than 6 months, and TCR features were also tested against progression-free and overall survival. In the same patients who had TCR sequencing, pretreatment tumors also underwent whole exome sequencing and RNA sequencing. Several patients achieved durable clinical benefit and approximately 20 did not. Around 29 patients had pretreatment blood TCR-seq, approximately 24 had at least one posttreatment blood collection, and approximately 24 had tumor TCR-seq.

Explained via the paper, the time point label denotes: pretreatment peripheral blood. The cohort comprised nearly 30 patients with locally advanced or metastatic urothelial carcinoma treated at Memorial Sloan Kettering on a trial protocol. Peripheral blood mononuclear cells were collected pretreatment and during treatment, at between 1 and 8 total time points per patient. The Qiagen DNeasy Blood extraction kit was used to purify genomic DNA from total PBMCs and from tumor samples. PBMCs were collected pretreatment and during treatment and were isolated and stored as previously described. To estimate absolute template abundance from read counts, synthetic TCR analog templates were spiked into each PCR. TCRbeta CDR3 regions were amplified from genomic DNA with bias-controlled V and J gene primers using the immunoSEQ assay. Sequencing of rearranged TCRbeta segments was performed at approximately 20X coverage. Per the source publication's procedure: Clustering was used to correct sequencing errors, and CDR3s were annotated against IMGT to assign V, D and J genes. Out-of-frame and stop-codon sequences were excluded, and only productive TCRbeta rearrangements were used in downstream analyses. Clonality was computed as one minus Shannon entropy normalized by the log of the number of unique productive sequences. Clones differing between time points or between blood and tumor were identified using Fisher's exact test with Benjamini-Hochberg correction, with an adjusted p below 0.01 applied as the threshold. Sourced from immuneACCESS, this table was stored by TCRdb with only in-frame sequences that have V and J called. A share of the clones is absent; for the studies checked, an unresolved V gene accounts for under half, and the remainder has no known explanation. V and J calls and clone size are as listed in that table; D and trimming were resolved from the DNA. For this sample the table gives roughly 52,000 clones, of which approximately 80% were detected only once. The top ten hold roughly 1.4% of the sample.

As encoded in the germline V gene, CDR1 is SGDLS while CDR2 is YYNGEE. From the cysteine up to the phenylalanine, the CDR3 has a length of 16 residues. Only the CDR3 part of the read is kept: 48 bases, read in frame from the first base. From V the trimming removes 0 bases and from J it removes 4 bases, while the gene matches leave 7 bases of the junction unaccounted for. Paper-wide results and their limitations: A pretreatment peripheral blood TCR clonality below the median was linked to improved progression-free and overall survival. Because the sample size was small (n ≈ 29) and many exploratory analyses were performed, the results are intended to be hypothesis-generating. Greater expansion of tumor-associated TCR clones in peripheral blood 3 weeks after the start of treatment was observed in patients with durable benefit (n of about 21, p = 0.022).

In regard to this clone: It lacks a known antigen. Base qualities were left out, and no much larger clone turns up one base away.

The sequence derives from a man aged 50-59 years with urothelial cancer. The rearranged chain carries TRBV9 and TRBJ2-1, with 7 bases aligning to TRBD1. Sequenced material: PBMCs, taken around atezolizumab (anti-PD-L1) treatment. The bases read TGTGCCAGCAGCGTAGAGGTTGGGGACAGATACAATGAGCAGTTCTTC. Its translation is CASSVEVGDRYNEQFF.